Reported below is one T cell receptor (beta chain). Antigen: not known. This sample is part of a study of CD8+CD57+ T cells in acquired aplastic anemia. Turning to the study itself: Sorted CD4+ and CD8+ cells yielded DNA averaging around 3.2 ug.

Findings and caveats of the study: Fewer than 30 shared CD8+ CDR3s appeared highly expressed within patients' immunodominant clones.

CDR3 and TCR beta VDJ profiling relied on genomic DNA as the template. One entry per CDR3 protein, called by TCRdb with MiXCR from the reads. The sample includes roughly 200,000 distinct CDR3 sequences, roughly two thirds seen only once; the top ten take around 60%. V was trimmed by 5 bases and J by 13 bases, leaving 15 bases between them. This CDR3 comprises 13 residues. CD8+CD57+ cell expansion had been shown by flow cytometry in patients chosen for sequencing. What was sequenced was sorted CD4+, CD8+, or CD8+CD57+ T cells (not recorded which) from PBMCs. This chain connects TRBV12-3 or TRBV12-4 to TRBJ1-6; D call uncertain. This TCR was recovered from a human donor with aplastic anemia. The CDR3 is CASSRQAYVPLHF. Here the CDR3 DNA reads TGTGCCAGCAGTAGGCAAGCCTACGTTCCCCTCCACTTT.